This T cell receptor (beta chain) was recovered during a study of T cell repertoires in cytomegalovirus infection. Study information: Indications came from public TCR beta signatures; they pointed to CMV infection and to a matching HLA type.

Using its own MiXCR run on the reads, TCRdb lists one record per CDR3 protein. The data show 450,000 to 600,000 distinct CDR3 sequences, over 9% seen once. Study observations and caveats: There were HLA-C-restricted CMV-specific TCR beta clonotypes dominating the ex vivo response. Accumulated public TCR beta family frequency recognized individuals carrying CMV together with the relevant HLA.

Many counts were recorded for this clonotype. What it recognizes is unknown. Sequenced: PBMCs. The origin of this receptor is a human donor in good health (CMV status not recorded). Some clones in this sample may be carry-over from other donors' samples.

The CDR3 here is CASSLGQGSNSPLHF. The CDR3 DNA is TGTGCCAGTAGTCTCGGACAGGGAAGTAATTCACCCCTCCACTTT. The genes are TRBV19 and TRBJ1-6, with 8 bases that match TRBD1. CDR1 is LNHDA and CDR2 is SQIVND in the germline V gene (reference sequence). After removal of 5 bases from V and 6 bases from J, the junction contained 6 bases not matched to a gene. The CDR3 is made up of 15 amino acids.